This TCR beta chain was profiled in a study of T-cell reconstitution after alpha-beta-depleted transplantation in children. The library targeted TCRbeta and was prepared with unique molecular identifiers. TCRdb analysed the PCR reads with MiXCR anew, one entry per CDR3 protein. Of about 610,000 distinct CDR3 sequences in the sample, under 12% are singletons; the top ten hold less than 5%. This clonotype was detected many times. The V end lost 3 bases, the J end lost 7 bases, and 16 bases lay between the germline ends. From germline, CDR1 is ENHRY and CDR2 SYGVKD. The CDR3 has 15 residues. The receptor was derived from a human donor who donated a stem cell graft to a child with acute myeloid leukemia. This chain joins TRBV10-3 and TRBJ2-1; no clear D. Sequenced material: PBMCs from the stem cell graft donor, taken from the stem cell graft. For the CDR3, the DNA is TGTGCCATCAGTGACGGTGGGATCCCCGGAAATGAGCAGTTCTTC. Protein product: CAISDGGIPGNEQFF.